The rows below give T cell receptor beta chains drawn from one sample of a study of human T cells and chemical hapten exposure. TCRdb reanalysed the RACE reads using MiXCR and keeps one entry per CDR3 protein. The sample shows about 380,000 distinct CDR3 sequences, approximately 5.1% of them seen only once. The sample in question was whole blood, obtained in connection with sensitization to the hapten diphenylcyclopropenone (DPC). The receptors derive from a woman aged 50 to 65 with alopecia areata. Some clones in this sample may be carry-over from other donors' samples. Each CDR3 is given with its conserved first and last residue. The D gene is left open where the match is weak. Some rows have no size entry. The others give once, few or many, or a class for an expanded clone.

D gene | clone size | J gene | V gene | CDR3 DNA | CDR3 protein
TRBD2 | many | TRBJ2-7 | TRBV20-1 | TGCAGTGCTAGGCCTCTAGCGGCAGTGAGGTACGAGCAGTACTTC | CSARPLAAVRYEQYF
- | few | TRBJ2-1 | TRBV6-2/TRBV6-3 | TGTGCCAGCAGTTACCTTGTCCTAAAGCCAACCTACAATGAGCAGTTCTTC | CASSYLVLKPTYNEQFF
TRBD1 | few | TRBJ1-3 | TRBV25-1 | TGTGCCAGCAGTGCTCCCGGGACAGCCTCTGGAAACACCATATATTTT | CASSAPGTASGNTIYF
TRBD2 | - | TRBJ2-1 | TRBV29-1 | TGCAGCGTTGAAGACTGGACTAGCGGGAGGAGAAATGAGCAGTTCTTC | CSVEDWTSGRRNEQFF
- | many | TRBJ1-5 | TRBV4-1 | TGCGCCAGCAGCCAAGATTTCCCGCAGCCCCAGCATTTT | CASSQDFPQPQHF
TRBD2 | - | TRBJ2-3 | TRBV7-2 | TGTGCCAGCAGCCCCGAGCGGGGCTACACAGATACGCAGTATTTT | CASSPERGYTDTQYF
- | - | TRBJ1-2 | TRBV19 | TGTGCCAGTAGCCTCATCGGGGGTGGCTACACCTTC | CASSLIGGGYTF
TRBD1 | many | TRBJ1-2 | TRBV4-1 | TGCGCCAGCAGCCAACTGCAGGGGGCTGGTCCTCCCTATGGCTACACCTTC | CASSQLQGAGPPYGYTF
- | many | TRBJ1-4 | TRBV12-3/TRBV12-4 | TGTGCCAGCAGTTATCCCGGGTTAGGGGAAAAGGTGTTTTTT | CASSYPGLGEKVFF
- | many | TRBJ2-4 | TRBV7-8 | TGTGCCAGCAGCTTCCCAATGACCGCTGACCCCACCCCTAAAAACATTCAGTACTTC | CASSFPMTADPTPKNIQYF
TRBD2 | many | TRBJ2-3 | TRBV3-1 | TGTGCCAGCAGACCCGCTGATGAGCGGGGGGGCGGCACAGATACGCAGTATTTT | CASRPADERGGGTDTQYF
- | many | TRBJ2-7 | TRBV4-2 | TGTGCCAGCAGCCAAGATGGAACTTATCTGGGGGAGCAGTACTTC | CASSQDGTYLGEQYF
TRBD1 | once | TRBJ1-6 | TRBV5-1 | TGCGCCAGCAGGATGTTGGGACAGGGGTATTCACCCCTCCACTTT | CASRMLGQGYSPLHF
- | few | TRBJ2-1 | TRBV6-6 | TGTGCCAGCAGTTATCGGGATCTAGGAGAGCAGTTCTTC | CASSYRDLGEQFF
- | many | TRBJ1-6 | TRBV2 | TGTGCCAGCAGTGAAGGCGCAGGTTATGGGTCACCCCTCCACTTT | CASSEGAGYGSPLHF
- | many | TRBJ1-2 | TRBV20-1 | TGCAGTGCTAGAGATGAATTTGGATATGGCTACACCTTC | CSARDEFGYGYTF
- | many | TRBJ1-6 | TRBV12-3/TRBV12-4 | TGTGCCAGCAGTACCGGGGGCACGGGGATTTCACCCCTCCACTTT | CASSTGGTGISPLHF
TRBD2 | few | TRBJ2-2 | TRBV9 | TGTGCCAGCAGCAAGCGGACTAGTCGGGACACCGGGGAGCTGTTTTTT | CASSKRTSRDTGELFF
TRBD2 | few | TRBJ2-3 | TRBV7-8 | TGTGCCAGCAGTCCTGATGCACGCGGGAGGACAGATACGCAGTATTTT | CASSPDARGRTDTQYF
TRBD2 | many | TRBJ2-1 | TRBV7-9 | TGTGCCAGCAGCTTAGAAGGGCTAGCGGGAGTCAATGAGCAGTTCTTC | CASSLEGLAGVNEQFF
- | many | TRBJ2-3 | TRBV2 | TGTGCCGGGCGAGGGAGCACAGATACGCAGTATTTT | CAGRGSTDTQYF
- | many | TRBJ1-2 | TRBV29-1 | TGCAGCGTTGTCAGGAGTGGCGGCTACACCTTC | CSVVRSGGYTF
- | many | TRBJ2-6 | TRBV7-2 | TGTGCCAGCAGCCTGCCCCCCTCTGGGGCCAACGTCCTGACTTTC | CASSLPPSGANVLTF
- | many | TRBJ1-1 | TRBV20-1 | TGCAGTGCTAGAGATCCCGGCAGGGTCGCTGAAGCTTTCTTT | CSARDPGRVAEAFF
TRBD1 | - | TRBJ1-5 | TRBV28 | TGTGCCAGCAGTTTATTCAGGACAGGCGGGCAGCCCCAGCATTTT | CASSLFRTGGQPQHF
- | many | TRBJ2-7 | TRBV12-3/TRBV12-4 | TGTGCCAGCAGTTTTAGGAGCGGTGGCGAGCAGTACTTC | CASSFRSGGEQYF
TRBD2 | - | TRBJ2-1 | TRBV2 | TGTGCCAGCAGTGAAGGCTCCCATACTAGCGGGAGGTTGACCAGCTCCTACAATGAGCAGTTCTTC | CASSEGSHTSGRLTSSYNEQFF
- | many | TRBJ1-1 | TRBV4-1 | TGCGCCAGCAGCCAAGTCAGGAGCACTGAAGCTTTCTTT | CASSQVRSTEAFF
- | many | TRBJ2-5 | TRBV7-8 | TGTGCCAGCAGCCCACTCGCCCTCCAAGAGACCCAGTACTTC | CASSPLALQETQYF
- | few | TRBJ1-1 | TRBV20-1 | TGCAGTGCTAGAGGTTTGACCCTCCTCGGAGCACTTGAAGCTTTCTTT | CSARGLTLLGALEAFF
- | many | TRBJ1-5 | TRBV7-9 | TGTGCCAGCAGCCGAGAAGGACAGCCCTTCAATCAGCCCCAGCATTTT | CASSREGQPFNQPQHF
- | many | TRBJ1-6 | TRBV20-1 | TGCAGTGCTAGAAGTTACGTGGCAGCGATTAATTCACCCCTCCACTTT | CSARSYVAAINSPLHF
TRBD1 | - | TRBJ2-5 | TRBV5-6 | TGTGCCAGCAGCTTCGCCGGGACAGCCAAAGAGACCCAGTACTTC | CASSFAGTAKETQYF
TRBD2 | - | TRBJ2-3 | TRBV7-2 | TGTGCCAGCAGCTTAGAGGGACTAGTGATCAAATATACGCAGTATTTT | CASSLEGLVIKYTQYF
TRBD1 | many | TRBJ1-5 | TRBV5-5 | TGTGCCAGCAGCCGGGACAGAGGCAATCAGCCCCAGCATTTT | CASSRDRGNQPQHF
- | - | TRBJ2-7 | TRBV5-1 | TGCGCCAGCAGCTTGGACTGGGGAGCTGTCTACGAGCAGTACTTC | CASSLDWGAVYEQYF
- | many | TRBJ1-1 | TRBV2 | TGTGCCAGCAGGGGGGGGCCTGAAGCTTTCTTT | CASRGGPEAFF
- | few | TRBJ1-1 | TRBV21-1 | TGTGCCAGCAGCAAAGATATCTTTTCGGGAGGACTAAACACTGAAGCTTTCTTT | CASSKDIFSGGLNTEAFF
- | many | TRBJ2-6 | TRBV12-3/TRBV12-4 | TGTGCCAGCAGTTTACGGGGGGCAAGATCCGGGGCCAACGTCCTGACTTTC | CASSLRGARSGANVLTF